This T cell receptor beta chain was recovered during a study of shared clonotypes between healthy human individuals. Overall study findings and caveats: Tissue TCR repertoires likely differ from these blood-only repertoires.

A note on this clone: Its antigen remains unidentified.

CD45RO-negative, CCR7-positively selected cells formed the naive CD8 fraction, excluding terminally differentiated effector memory CD45RA+ cells. Study donors comprised healthy, HIV-negative adults devoid of recent acute infection or vaccination. Genomic DNA (from each subset) was split evenly across several immunoSEQ plates. Assay used: immunoSEQ multiplex PCR; TCRdb lists only in-frame clones, some missing. The table has about 2.2 million clones, around 93% seen once. V was cut by 4 bases and J by 6 bases, with 19 bases left in between. Germline loops: CDR1 MDHEN, CDR2 SYDVKM. The CDR3 runs to 16 residues.

This chain links TRBV28 with TRBJ1-5, with D tentatively TRBD1 (5 bases). The TCR was taken from a young man in good health. Some clones in this sample may be carry-over from other donors' samples. The sample comprised naive CD8+ T cells from PBMCs. CDR3 sequence reads: CASSSTWGYPGQPQHF. CDR3 coding DNA: TGTGCCAGCAGTTCTACATGGGGGTACCCAGGTCAGCCCCAGCATTTT.